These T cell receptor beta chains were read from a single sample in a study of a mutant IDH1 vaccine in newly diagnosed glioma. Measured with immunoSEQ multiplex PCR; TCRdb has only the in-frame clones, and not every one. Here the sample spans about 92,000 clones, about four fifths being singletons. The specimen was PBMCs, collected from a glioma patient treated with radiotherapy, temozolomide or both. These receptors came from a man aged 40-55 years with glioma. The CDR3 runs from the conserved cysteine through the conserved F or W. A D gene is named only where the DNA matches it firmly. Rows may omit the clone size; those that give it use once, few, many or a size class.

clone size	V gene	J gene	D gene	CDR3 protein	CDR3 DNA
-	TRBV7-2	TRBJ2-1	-	CASSHGSGIGSYNEQFF	TGTGCCAGCAGCCACGGGTCAGGGATAGGCTCCTACAATGAGCAGTTCTTC
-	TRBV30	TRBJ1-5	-	CAWSGQGNQPQHF	TGTGCCTGGAGTGGGCAGGGTAATCAGCCCCAGCATTTT
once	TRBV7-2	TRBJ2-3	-	CASSSPRSADTQYF	TGTGCCAGCAGCTCCCCTAGGTCGGCAGATACGCAGTATTTT
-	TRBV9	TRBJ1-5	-	CASSQGSNQPQHF	TGTGCCAGCAGTCAGGGTAGCAATCAGCCCCAGCATTTT
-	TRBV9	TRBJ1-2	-	CASSVEGVANYGYTF	TGTGCCAGCAGCGTAGAGGGGGTAGCAAACTATGGCTACACCTTC
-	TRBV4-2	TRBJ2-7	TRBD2	CASSQGTSGRELYF	TGTGCCAGCAGCCAGGGGACTAGCGGGAGGGAATTGTACTTC
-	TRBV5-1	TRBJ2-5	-	CASSLVGRETQYF	TGCGCCAGCAGCTTGGTGGGGAGAGAGACCCAGTACTTC
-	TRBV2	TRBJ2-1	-	CASRTLWDYNEQFF	TGTGCCAGCAGGACATTATGGGATTACAATGAGCAGTTCTTC
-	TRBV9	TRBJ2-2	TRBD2	CASTSSGATGELFF	TGTGCCAGCACCTCTAGCGGAGCAACCGGGGAGCTGTTTTTT
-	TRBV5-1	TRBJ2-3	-	CASSLLPDKDTQYF	TGCGCCAGCAGCCTACTACCGGACAAAGATACGCAGTATTTT
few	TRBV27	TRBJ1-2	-	CASSLTEGGGYTF	TGTGCCAGCAGTTTAACGGAGGGTGGTGGCTACACCTTC
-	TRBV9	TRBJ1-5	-	CASSVGPADNQPQHF	TGTGCCAGCAGCGTAGGACCGGCAGACAATCAGCCCCAGCATTTT
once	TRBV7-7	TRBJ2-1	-	CASSLEAQPYSEQFF	TGTGCTAGCAGCTTAGAAGCACAGCCTTACAGTGAGCAGTTCTTC
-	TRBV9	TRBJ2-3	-	CASSVIDTQYF	TGTGCCAGCAGCGTTATAGATACGCAGTATTTT
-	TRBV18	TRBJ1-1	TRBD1	CASSPPTGSNTEAFF	TGTGCCAGCTCACCACCGACAGGGTCAAACACTGAAGCTTTCTTT
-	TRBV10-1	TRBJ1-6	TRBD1	CASSDLTGVNSPLHF	TGCGCCAGCAGTGACCTGACAGGGGTTAATTCACCCCTCCACTTT
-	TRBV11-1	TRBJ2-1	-	CASSLVIADYNEQFF	TGTGCCAGCAGCTTAGTAATAGCGGATTACAATGAGCAGTTCTTC
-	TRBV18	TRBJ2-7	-	CASSPPWLGGEQYF	TGTGCCAGCTCACCACCGTGGCTAGGGGGCGAGCAGTACTTC
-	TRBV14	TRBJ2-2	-	CASSQAGVTNTGELFF	TGTGCCAGCAGCCAAGCAGGGGTCACCAACACCGGGGAGCTGTTTTTT
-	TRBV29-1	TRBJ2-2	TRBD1	CSAKTGRNTGELFF	TGCAGCGCAAAGACAGGGAGGAACACCGGGGAGCTGTTTTTT
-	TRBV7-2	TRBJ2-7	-	CASSLRLMAHEQYF	TGTGCCAGCAGCTTACGTTTAATGGCACACGAGCAGTACTTC
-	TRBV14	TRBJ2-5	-	CASSRQEYWETQYF	TGTGCCAGCAGCCGACAGGAATATTGGGAGACCCAGTACTTC
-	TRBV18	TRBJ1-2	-	CASSPQGIDYGYTF	TGTGCCAGCTCACCACAGGGGATCGACTATGGCTACACCTTC
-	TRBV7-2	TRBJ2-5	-	CASSFGDGRETQYF	TGTGCCAGCAGCTTTGGTGACGGCAGAGAGACCCAGTACTTC
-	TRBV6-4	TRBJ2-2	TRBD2	CASSPATSAVGSSGELFF	TGTGCCAGCAGCCCGGCAACTAGCGCCGTTGGGTCGTCCGGGGAGCTGTTTTTT
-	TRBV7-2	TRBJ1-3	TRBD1	CASSLEGQGSGNTIYF	TGTGCCAGCAGCTTAGAGGGACAGGGTTCAGGAAACACCATATATTTT
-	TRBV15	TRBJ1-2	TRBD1	CATSRGGWTGGGPGYGYTF	TGTGCCACCAGCAGAGGAGGGTGGACAGGGGGCGGTCCAGGCTATGGCTACACCTTC
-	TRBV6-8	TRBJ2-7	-	CASINLLAFSYEQYF	TGTGCCAGCATCAACTTACTGGCCTTCTCCTACGAGCAGTACTTC
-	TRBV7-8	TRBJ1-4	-	CASSPLSGFGDEKLFF	TGTGCCAGCAGCCCCCTCTCAGGATTTGGGGATGAAAAACTGTTTTTT
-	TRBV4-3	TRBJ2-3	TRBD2	CASSQDRTSGHTDTQYF	TGCGCCAGCAGCCAAGATAGGACTAGCGGGCACACAGATACGCAGTATTTT
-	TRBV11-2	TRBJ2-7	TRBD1	CASSLVRTGYEQYF	TGTGCCAGCAGCTTAGTTAGGACAGGGTACGAGCAGTACTTC
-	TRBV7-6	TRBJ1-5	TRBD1	CASSLEPGGANQPQHF	TGTGCCAGCAGCTTAGAACCAGGGGGCGCAAATCAGCCCCAGCATTTT
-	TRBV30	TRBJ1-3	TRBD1	CAWSGGQGPIYF	TGTGCCTGGAGCGGTGGACAGGGACCCATATATTTT
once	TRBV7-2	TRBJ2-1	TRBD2	CASSLSRSGVLYNEQFF	TGTGCCAGCAGCTTATCCCGTAGCGGGGTGCTCTACAATGAGCAGTTCTTC
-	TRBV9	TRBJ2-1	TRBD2	CASSVETGTRGGNEQFF	TGTGCCAGCAGCGTGGAAACCGGGACTAGGGGAGGGAATGAGCAGTTCTTC
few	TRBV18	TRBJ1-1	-	CARANQGNTEAFF	TGTGCCAGAGCAAATCAGGGGAACACTGAAGCTTTCTTT
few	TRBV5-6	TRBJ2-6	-	CASYGAGANVLTF	TGTGCCAGCTACGGTGCTGGGGCCAACGTCCTGACTTTC
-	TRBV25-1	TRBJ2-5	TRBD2	CASSEGSGRAWETQYF	TGTGCCAGCAGTGAAGGTAGCGGGAGGGCGTGGGAGACCCAGTACTTC
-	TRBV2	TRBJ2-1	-	CASSEDRNEQFF	TGTGCCAGCAGTGAAGATCGAAATGAGCAGTTCTTC
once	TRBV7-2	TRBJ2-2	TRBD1	CASSGTGNTGELFF	TGTGCCAGCAGCGGGACAGGGAACACCGGGGAGCTGTTTTTT
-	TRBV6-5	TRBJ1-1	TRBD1	CASSYSQGDTEAFF	TGTGCCAGCAGTTACTCCCAGGGGGACACTGAAGCTTTCTTT
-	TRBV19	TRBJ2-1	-	CASSIQTKFYNEQFF	TGTGCCAGTAGTATTCAGACCAAGTTCTACAATGAGCAGTTCTTC
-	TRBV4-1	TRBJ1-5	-	CASSQYGTDDQPQHF	TGCGCCAGCAGCCAATACGGGACTGACGATCAGCCCCAGCATTTT